Following are 19 T cell receptor beta chains from one sample sequenced in a study of T cell responses to AZD1222 COVID-19 vaccine. Assay: immunoSEQ multiplex PCR; the TCRdb copy retains only in-frame clones and omits some. Of some 150,000 clones listed, 88% are singletons. The sequences come from peripheral blood, collected on day 0 of AZD1222 vaccination. Source of these receptors: an adult in good health.

V gene TRBV28 combines with J gene TRBJ1-2; D may be TRBD1 (5 bases). The V gene lost 6 bases and the J gene lost 2 bases, with 13 bases spanning the gap. The CDR3 totals 14 residues. The germline CDR1 and CDR2 sequences are MDHEN and SYDVKM. This chain's CDR3 is CASRDISTNYGYTF. CDR3 coding DNA: TGTGCCAGCAGGGACATCTCCACGAACTATGGCTACACCTTC.

The V call is TRBV6-5, the J call TRBJ2-7; the D gene is possibly TRBD1 (5 bases). The V gene's germline CDR1 is MNHEY and CDR2 SVGAGI. The CDR3 loop spans 14 amino acids. Deletions cut 4 bases from V and 0 bases from J, with 10 bases between. In nucleotides, the CDR3 is TGTGCCAGCAGTTTAAGACAGAGCTCCTACGAGCAGTACTTC. It translates to CASSLRQSSYEQYF.

In DNA, the CDR3 is TGCGCCAGCAGTGGACAGGGGGACGGCTACACCTTC. It is translated as CASSGQGDGYTF. The rearrangement links TRBV10-2 to TRBJ1-2, with 9 bases lining up with TRBD1. The CDR3 sequence is 12 residues long. Trimming cost V 4 bases and J 8 bases; bases outside gene matches: 2. The germline CDR1 and CDR2 sequences are WSHSY and SAAADI.

The rearrangement links TRBV19 to TRBJ2-2, with TRBD2 matching 11 bases. After removal of 1 base from V and 4 bases from J, the junction contained 2 bases not matched to a gene. Germline V lookup: CDR1 LNHDA, CDR2 SQIVND (reference sequence). There are 16 residues in the CDR3. The CDR3 reads CASSIGLAGTTGELFF. DNA of the CDR3: TGTGCCAGTAGTATAGGACTAGCGGGGACCACCGGGGAGCTGTTTTTT.

The V and J genes are TRBV5-4 and TRBJ2-5; D unclear. The CDR3 has 14 amino acids. Germline V gene data show CDR1 as SGHNT and CDR2 as YYREEE (reference sequence). Trimming shortened V by 0 bases and J by 2 bases, and 8 bases separated the two germline ends. CDR3 sequence reads: CASSLGQNQETQYF. The CDR3 region has the DNA TGTGCCAGCAGCTTGGGGCAGAATCAAGAGACCCAGTACTTC.

This chain joins TRBV7-9 and TRBJ2-2; D gene ambiguous. The V and J ends lost 1 base and 0 bases respectively, with 6 bases between them. This CDR3 is 15 amino acids long. CDR1 and CDR2 from the germline V gene are SEHNR and FQNEAQ (reference sequence). CDR3: CASSLGASNTGELFF. Written as DNA, the CDR3 is TGTGCCAGCAGCTTAGGGGCCTCGAACACCGGGGAGCTGTTTTTT.

The V and J genes are TRBV5-1 and TRBJ2-7; D not resolved. Trimming took 0 bases from V and 2 from J, leaving 9 bases between them. The germline V gene encodes CDR1 SGHRS and CDR2 YFSETQ. The CDR3 is 14 residues long. The CDR3 reads CASSLAGRAYEQYF. The DNA for the CDR3 is TGCGCCAGCAGCTTGGCAGGAAGGGCCTACGAGCAGTACTTC.

V and J are TRBV5-1 and TRBJ2-5; D is undetermined. The V end lost 4 bases, the J end lost 5 bases, and 21 bases lay between the germline ends. This CDR3 has 16 amino acids. Germline CDR1 reads SGHRS; CDR2 reads YFSETQ. For the CDR3, the DNA is TGCGCCAGCAGCCGAAGTGGGCTAACCCAACAGGAGACCCAGTACTTC. Its protein is CASSRSGLTQQETQYF.

V is TRBV30 and J is TRBJ1-1, with D uncertain. The CDR3 loop spans 15 amino acids. Deletions cut 1 base from V and 1 base from J, with 13 bases between. The V gene's germline CDR1 is GTSNPN and CDR2 SVGIG (reference sequence). This CDR3 is CAWSAREEANTEAFF. The DNA for the CDR3 is TGTGCCTGGAGTGCACGAGAAGAGGCGAACACTGAAGCTTTCTTT.

This chain uses TRBV15 with TRBJ1-5, with 9 positions matching TRBD1. CDR3 length: 15 amino acids. The germline V gene encodes CDR1 LNHNV and CDR2 YYDKDF (reference sequence). The J segment lost 9 bases and the V segment lost 4 bases, leaving 10 bases of the junction unmatched. This CDR3 is CATSKPGQGLGPQHF. CDR3 nucleotides: TGTGCCACCAGCAAACCTGGACAGGGGCTGGGGCCCCAGCATTTT.

The rearrangement joins TRBV7-9 to TRBJ1-1, with D unresolved. The CDR3 sequence is 12 residues long. Germline-derived CDR1 and CDR2 are SEHNR and FQNEAQ (reference sequence). V was clipped by 0 bases and J by 11 bases, with 10 bases between them. The CDR3 is CASSLAIDQAFF. CDR3 in DNA: TGTGCCAGCAGCTTAGCAATTGACCAGGCTTTCTTT.

This chain joins TRBV7-9 and TRBJ1-4, with D unresolved. Germline V gene data show CDR1 as SEHNR and CDR2 as FQNEAQ (reference sequence). The CDR3 sequence is 15 residues long. V lost 0 bases and J lost 8, with 13 bases in between. CDR3 nucleotide sequence: TGTGCCAGCAGCTTAGCGCTCGGGGAAGGGGAAAAACTGTTTTTT. Its protein product is CASSLALGEGEKLFF.

The CDR3 is CASRPARARGYNSPLHF. The DNA of the CDR3 is TGCGCCAGCAGACCCGCCCGAGCCAGGGGGTATAATTCACCCCTCCACTTT. The V call is TRBV4-1, the J call TRBJ1-6; 7 positions match TRBD1. Per the germline V gene, CDR1 is MGHRA and CDR2 is YSYEKL. Unmatched junction bases numbered 12, after V lost 6 bases and J lost 4 bases. The CDR3 extends over 17 amino acids.

The chain couples TRBV7-9 to TRBJ1-2, with 8 positions matching TRBD1. The CDR3 has 13 residues. With 4 bases clipped from V and 6 bases from J, the junction kept 4 bases outside the gene matches. The germline CDR1 and CDR2 sequences are SEHNR and FQNEAQ (reference sequence). CDR3 protein: CASSSIQGDGYTF. CDR3 DNA: TGTGCCAGCAGCTCCATACAGGGGGATGGCTACACCTTC. The full variable domain, completed using reference TRBV7-9 and TRBJ1-2, is DTGVSQNPRHKITKRGQNVTFRCDPISEHNRLYWYRQTLGQGPEFLTYFQNEAQLEKSRLLSDRFSAERPKGSFSTLEIQRTEQGDSAMYLCASSSIQGDGYTFGSGTRLTVV.

This clone was found once. This chain links TRBV7-9 with TRBJ2-2; 8 nucleotides line up with TRBD2. The CDR3 totals 16 residues. Germline V gene data show CDR1 as SEHNR and CDR2 as FQNEAQ (reference sequence). Unmatched junction bases numbered 10, after V lost 6 bases and J lost 4 bases. The CDR3 protein is CASRPPLRGATGELFF. Here the CDR3 DNA reads TGTGCCAGCAGGCCTCCTCTGCGGGGGGCCACCGGGGAGCTGTTTTTT.

The chain links TRBV5-1 to TRBJ2-3; TRBD2 matches 8 bases. Losses at the gene ends were 2 bases for V and 2 bases for J; bases not matched to a gene: 1. Looked up from germline, CDR1 is SGHRS and CDR2 is YFSETQ. This CDR3 is built from 14 residues. CDR3 sequence (DNA): TGCGCCAGCAGCTTCGGGGGGGACACAGATACGCAGTATTTT. Translated: CASSFGGDTDTQYF.

The chain is built from TRBV6-5 and TRBJ1-1; D perhaps matches TRBD1 (6 bases). The V end was cut by 5 bases, the J end by 0 bases, with 13 bases between. Per the germline V gene, CDR1 is MNHEY and CDR2 is SVGAGI. This CDR3 contains 15 residues. DNA of the CDR3: TGTGCCAGCAGTATAATGGACAGCCTGAACACTGAAGCTTTCTTT. This sequence encodes CASSIMDSLNTEAFF.

V and J are TRBV9 and TRBJ2-7, with D possibly matching TRBD2 (5 bases). CDR1 SGDLS and CDR2 YYNGEE come from the germline V gene. CDR3 length equals 15 residues. V was trimmed by 2 bases and J by 0 bases, leaving 12 bases between them. The CDR3 reads CASSVESGSSYEQYF. For the CDR3, the DNA is TGTGCCAGCAGCGTCGAAAGTGGGAGCTCCTACGAGCAGTACTTC.

Comments on this clone: The sample has other DNA sequences that encode this CDR3 too. This chain uses TRBV5-4 with TRBJ2-1; the D call may be TRBD1 or TRBD2 (5 bases each). This CDR3 has 15 amino acids. Trimming pared 0 bases from V and 1 base from J, leaving 8 bases between. Germline-derived CDR1 and CDR2 are SGHNT and YYREEE (reference sequence). The DNA for the CDR3 is TGTGCCAGCAGCTTGGGGGGGAGTTCCTACAATGAGCAGTTCTTC. It translates to CASSLGGSSYNEQFF.